The TCR beta chain described here comes from a study of T cells after yellow fever vaccination. Whole-study findings and limits: Most primary-vaccination clones recurred post-booster (under 98% CD4, over 70% CD8).

Turning to this clonotype: As yet, its antigen is unknown.

TCRdb processed the 5' RACE reads anew with MiXCR; each CDR3 protein has one entry. The data contain 450,000 to 650,000 distinct CDR3 sequences, roughly 22% of them singletons. This CDR3 region has 15 residues. Germline CDR1 and CDR2: SGHRS and YFSETQ. V lost 6 bases and J lost 5, with 20 bases in between. The chain recombines TRBV5-1 with TRBJ1-1, with a possible D match to TRBD1 (6 bases). The TCR comes from a man aged 18 to 30 who received the YFV17D yellow fever vaccine. This specimen was PBMCs, taken less than 25 days after the first yellow fever vaccination. The CDR3 reads CASNPGALGLTEAFF. The CDR3 DNA is TGCGCCAGCAACCCGGGGGCGCTGGGGCTGACTGAAGCTTTCTTT.